A selection of T cell receptor beta chains follows, all from one sample in a study of siplizumab effects on memory and regulatory T cells. Libraries were prepared by immunoSEQ multiplex PCR; TCRdb keeps only in-frame clonotypes and omits some of them. The data hold about 120,000 clones, with about 94% observed a single time. Sequenced: non-Treg CD4+ T cells sorted from blood. The source of these receptors is a human donor in good health. Each CDR3 is given with its conserved first and last residue. Clone size is given for some rows only: seen once, a few or many times, or a class if the clone is expanded.

len: 15; v_gene: TRBV2; abundance: NA; j_gene: TRBJ1-4; CDR3aa: CASSDPSRGLEKLFF
len: 15; v_gene: TRBV18; abundance: NA; j_gene: TRBJ1-1; CDR3aa: CASSPMRQAATEAFF
len: 12; v_gene: TRBV6-1; abundance: few; j_gene: TRBJ1-1; CDR3aa: CASSERATQAFF
len: 13; v_gene: TRBV7-2; abundance: NA; j_gene: TRBJ1-1; CDR3aa: CASSAGRGTEAFF
len: 14; v_gene: TRBV2; abundance: NA; j_gene: TRBJ1-4; CDR3aa: CASSVLRDNEKLFF
len: 14; v_gene: TRBV19; abundance: NA; j_gene: TRBJ2-1; CDR3aa: CASSMVQPYNEQFF
len: 11; v_gene: TRBV5-8; abundance: once; j_gene: TRBJ2-7; CDR3aa: CASSFIGWEYF
len: 14; v_gene: TRBV11-2; abundance: NA; j_gene: TRBJ1-2; CDR3aa: CASSLERGSYGYTF
len: 13; v_gene: TRBV18; abundance: once; j_gene: TRBJ1-2; CDR3aa: CASSPRTGDGYTF
len: 15; v_gene: TRBV10-3; abundance: once; j_gene: TRBJ2-1; CDR3aa: CAIGGPGGDYNEQFF
len: 16; v_gene: TRBV30; abundance: NA; j_gene: TRBJ1-1; CDR3aa: CAWENLDRGGYTEAFF
len: 14; v_gene: TRBV6-6; abundance: NA; j_gene: TRBJ1-1; CDR3aa: CASSYPGGYTEAFF
len: 15; v_gene: TRBV30; abundance: NA; j_gene: TRBJ2-6; CDR3aa: CAWSAGQYEANVLTF
len: 12; v_gene: TRBV11-2; abundance: NA; j_gene: TRBJ2-1; CDR3aa: CASTGGGHEQFF
len: 15; v_gene: TRBV15; abundance: NA; j_gene: TRBJ2-3; CDR3aa: CATSRPGQQTDTQYF
len: 10; v_gene: TRBV20-1; abundance: NA; j_gene: TRBJ1-1; CDR3aa: CSARELEAFF
len: 14; v_gene: TRBV2; abundance: NA; j_gene: TRBJ2-7; CDR3aa: CASSNGRGSYEQYF
len: 15; v_gene: TRBV27; abundance: NA; j_gene: TRBJ2-7; CDR3aa: CASSLSNVYRDEQYF
len: 15; v_gene: TRBV19; abundance: NA; j_gene: TRBJ2-7; CDR3aa: CASSTIRDRAYEQYF
len: 15; v_gene: TRBV10-3; abundance: NA; j_gene: TRBJ1-2; CDR3aa: CAISSWDRGDYGYTF
len: 14; v_gene: TRBV10-3; abundance: NA; j_gene: TRBJ1-3; CDR3aa: CAIRGAISGNTIYF
len: 17; v_gene: TRBV5-8; abundance: NA; j_gene: TRBJ1-4; CDR3aa: CASSHGTGGIPNEKLFF
len: 17; v_gene: TRBV12-5; abundance: NA; j_gene: TRBJ2-7; CDR3aa: CASVLQGKAHYPYEQYF
len: 15; v_gene: TRBV28; abundance: NA; j_gene: TRBJ2-3; CDR3aa: CASSTPKGFTDTQYF
len: 13; v_gene: TRBV11-2; abundance: NA; j_gene: TRBJ2-4; CDR3aa: CASSLEPGNIQYF
len: 15; v_gene: TRBV7-9; abundance: NA; j_gene: TRBJ1-4; CDR3aa: CASSYGGTTNEKLFF
len: 13; v_gene: TRBV5-1; abundance: once; j_gene: TRBJ2-5; CDR3aa: CASSSGELETQYF
len: 19; v_gene: TRBV7-2; abundance: NA; j_gene: TRBJ2-4; CDR3aa: CASSSAGLAGGRGINIQYF
len: 12; v_gene: TRBV5-4; abundance: once; j_gene: TRBJ1-1; CDR3aa: CASSLVQRGVLF
len: 14; v_gene: TRBV2; abundance: NA; j_gene: TRBJ1-1; CDR3aa: CASRGQGVNTEAFF
len: 14; v_gene: TRBV6-5; abundance: NA; j_gene: TRBJ1-5; CDR3aa: CASSRGQGNQPQHF
len: 16; v_gene: TRBV12-5; abundance: NA; j_gene: TRBJ2-7; CDR3aa: CASGLAQGSGAYEQYF
len: 14; v_gene: TRBV7-2; abundance: NA; j_gene: TRBJ2-5; CDR3aa: CASSLYGQQETQYF
len: 16; v_gene: TRBV19; abundance: NA; j_gene: TRBJ2-3; CDR3aa: CASSIGTGETTDTQYF
len: 14; v_gene: TRBV11-2; abundance: NA; j_gene: TRBJ1-3; CDR3aa: CASSLDHGGNTIYF
len: 16; v_gene: TRBV19; abundance: NA; j_gene: TRBJ1-2; CDR3aa: CASNALGNGLNYGYTF
len: 14; v_gene: TRBV11-2; abundance: NA; j_gene: TRBJ2-5; CDR3aa: CASSLGVQGETQYF
len: 14; v_gene: TRBV6-5; abundance: NA; j_gene: TRBJ1-5; CDR3aa: CASSYSGVTQPQHF